This TCR beta chain originates from a study of OX40 agonist ivuxolimab in advanced cancers. The overall study: Dosing consisted of intravenous ivuxolimab at 0.01 to 10 mg/kg every 2 weeks. Mean age around 60 years, range 23 to 79; approximately 80% male. Study observations and caveats: Clonal expansion from baseline to week 6 occurred in both CD4+ and CD8+ T cells.

The repertoire was sequenced with immunoSEQ multiplex PCR; TCRdb's copy has only in-frame clones and lacks some. This table has approximately 80,000 clones, around 90% appearing once. The CDR3 loop spans 13 amino acids. V was pared by 1 base and J by 1 base, with 7 bases between. Germline V CDR1 and CDR2: GTSNPN, SVGIG (reference sequence). As for this clone: Its cognate antigen is unknown.

The specimen was CD4+ or CD8+ T cells sorted from blood, collected in a trial of the OX40 agonist ivuxolimab. This receptor was identified in an adult with an advanced solid tumor such as melanoma, head and neck, liver or kidney cancer. This rearrangement joins TRBV30 to TRBJ2-5; tentative D call: TRBD2 (5 bases). The DNA for the CDR3 is TGTGCCTGGAGTGACGGACTCCAAGAGACCCAGTACTTC. Translating gives CAWSDGLQETQYF.